A selection of T cell receptor beta chains follows, all from one sample in a study of OX40 agonist ivuxolimab in advanced cancers. Repertoires were generated with immunoSEQ multiplex PCR, while TCRdb's copy carries only in-frame clones and drops some. The data contain tens of thousands of clones, over 65% of them singletons. Sequenced material: CD4+ or CD8+ T cells sorted from blood, taken in a trial of the OX40 agonist ivuxolimab. These receptor sequences come from an adult with an advanced solid tumor such as melanoma, head and neck, liver or kidney cancer. Both conserved end residues are part of each CDR3. The D gene is left open where the match is weak. Not all rows give a size; the values are once, few, many and, for expanded clones, a class.

D gene | J gene | V gene | clone size | CDR3 protein | CDR3 DNA
- | TRBJ1-3 | TRBV10-3 | - | CAISEGASGNTIYF | TGTGCCATCAGTGAGGGGGCGTCTGGAAACACCATATATTTT
- | TRBJ1-1 | TRBV7-2 | - | CASSRDHDNTEAFF | TGTGCCAGCAGCCGCGACCACGATAACACTGAAGCTTTCTTT
- | TRBJ2-6 | TRBV6-1 | once | CASQSGGANVLTF | TGTGCCAGCCAGTCAGGCGGGGCCAACGTCCTGACTTTC
- | TRBJ2-2 | TRBV15 | - | CATSRDRANTGELFF | TGTGCCACCAGCAGAGACAGGGCAAACACCGGGGAGCTGTTTTTT
TRBD1 | TRBJ2-7 | TRBV6-6 | - | CASSREGAEQYF | TGTGCCAGCAGTAGAGAGGGGGCCGAGCAGTACTTC
TRBD1 | TRBJ2-5 | TRBV5-4 | - | CASTRQGMETQYF | TGTGCCAGCACCCGACAGGGTATGGAGACCCAGTACTTC
- | TRBJ2-5 | TRBV7-9 | once | CASSLMGETQYF | TGTGCCAGCAGCTTAATGGGGGAGACCCAGTACTTC
- | TRBJ1-6 | TRBV6-6 | - | CASSEGHPNSPLHF | TGTGCCAGCAGCGAAGGACATCCCAATTCACCCCTCCACTTT
- | TRBJ1-3 | TRBV30 | - | CAWSWADASGNTIYF | TGTGCCTGGAGTTGGGCAGACGCCTCTGGAAACACCATATATTTT
- | TRBJ2-4 | TRBV6-1 | - | CASSPSGLAKNIQYF | TGTGCCAGCAGTCCCTCCGGGCTAGCCAAAAACATTCAGTACTTC
TRBD1 | TRBJ2-2 | TRBV7-2 | - | CASSLQGTATGELFF | TGTGCCAGCAGCCTACAGGGGACAGCCACCGGGGAGCTGTTTTTT
- | TRBJ2-1 | TRBV7-2 | - | CASSFDLEQFF | TGTGCCAGCAGCTTTGATCTTGAGCAGTTCTTC
TRBD2 | TRBJ2-4 | TRBV29-1 | - | CSVEEKAGGPNIQYF | TGCAGCGTTGAAGAGAAGGCGGGGGGGCCCAACATTCAGTACTTC
- | TRBJ1-1 | TRBV29-1 | - | CSVEDPRRGRNTEAFF | TGCAGCGTTGAAGACCCCCGTCGTGGACGGAACACTGAAGCTTTCTTT
- | TRBJ2-6 | TRBV9 | - | CASSVIAGANVLTF | TGTGCCAGCAGCGTGATTGCTGGGGCCAACGTCCTGACTTTC
- | TRBJ2-4 | TRBV18 | - | CASSPSYSNIAKNIQYF | TGTGCCAGCTCCCCTTCCTACAGTAATATAGCCAAAAACATTCAGTACTTC
TRBD1 | TRBJ1-2 | TRBV4-2 | - | CASSQEAGGAGYTF | TGTGCCAGCAGCCAAGAAGCAGGGGGTGCTGGCTACACCTTC
- | TRBJ2-1 | TRBV9 | - | CASSVRTMSSYNEQFF | TGTGCCAGCAGCGTAAGGACGATGAGCTCCTACAATGAGCAGTTCTTC